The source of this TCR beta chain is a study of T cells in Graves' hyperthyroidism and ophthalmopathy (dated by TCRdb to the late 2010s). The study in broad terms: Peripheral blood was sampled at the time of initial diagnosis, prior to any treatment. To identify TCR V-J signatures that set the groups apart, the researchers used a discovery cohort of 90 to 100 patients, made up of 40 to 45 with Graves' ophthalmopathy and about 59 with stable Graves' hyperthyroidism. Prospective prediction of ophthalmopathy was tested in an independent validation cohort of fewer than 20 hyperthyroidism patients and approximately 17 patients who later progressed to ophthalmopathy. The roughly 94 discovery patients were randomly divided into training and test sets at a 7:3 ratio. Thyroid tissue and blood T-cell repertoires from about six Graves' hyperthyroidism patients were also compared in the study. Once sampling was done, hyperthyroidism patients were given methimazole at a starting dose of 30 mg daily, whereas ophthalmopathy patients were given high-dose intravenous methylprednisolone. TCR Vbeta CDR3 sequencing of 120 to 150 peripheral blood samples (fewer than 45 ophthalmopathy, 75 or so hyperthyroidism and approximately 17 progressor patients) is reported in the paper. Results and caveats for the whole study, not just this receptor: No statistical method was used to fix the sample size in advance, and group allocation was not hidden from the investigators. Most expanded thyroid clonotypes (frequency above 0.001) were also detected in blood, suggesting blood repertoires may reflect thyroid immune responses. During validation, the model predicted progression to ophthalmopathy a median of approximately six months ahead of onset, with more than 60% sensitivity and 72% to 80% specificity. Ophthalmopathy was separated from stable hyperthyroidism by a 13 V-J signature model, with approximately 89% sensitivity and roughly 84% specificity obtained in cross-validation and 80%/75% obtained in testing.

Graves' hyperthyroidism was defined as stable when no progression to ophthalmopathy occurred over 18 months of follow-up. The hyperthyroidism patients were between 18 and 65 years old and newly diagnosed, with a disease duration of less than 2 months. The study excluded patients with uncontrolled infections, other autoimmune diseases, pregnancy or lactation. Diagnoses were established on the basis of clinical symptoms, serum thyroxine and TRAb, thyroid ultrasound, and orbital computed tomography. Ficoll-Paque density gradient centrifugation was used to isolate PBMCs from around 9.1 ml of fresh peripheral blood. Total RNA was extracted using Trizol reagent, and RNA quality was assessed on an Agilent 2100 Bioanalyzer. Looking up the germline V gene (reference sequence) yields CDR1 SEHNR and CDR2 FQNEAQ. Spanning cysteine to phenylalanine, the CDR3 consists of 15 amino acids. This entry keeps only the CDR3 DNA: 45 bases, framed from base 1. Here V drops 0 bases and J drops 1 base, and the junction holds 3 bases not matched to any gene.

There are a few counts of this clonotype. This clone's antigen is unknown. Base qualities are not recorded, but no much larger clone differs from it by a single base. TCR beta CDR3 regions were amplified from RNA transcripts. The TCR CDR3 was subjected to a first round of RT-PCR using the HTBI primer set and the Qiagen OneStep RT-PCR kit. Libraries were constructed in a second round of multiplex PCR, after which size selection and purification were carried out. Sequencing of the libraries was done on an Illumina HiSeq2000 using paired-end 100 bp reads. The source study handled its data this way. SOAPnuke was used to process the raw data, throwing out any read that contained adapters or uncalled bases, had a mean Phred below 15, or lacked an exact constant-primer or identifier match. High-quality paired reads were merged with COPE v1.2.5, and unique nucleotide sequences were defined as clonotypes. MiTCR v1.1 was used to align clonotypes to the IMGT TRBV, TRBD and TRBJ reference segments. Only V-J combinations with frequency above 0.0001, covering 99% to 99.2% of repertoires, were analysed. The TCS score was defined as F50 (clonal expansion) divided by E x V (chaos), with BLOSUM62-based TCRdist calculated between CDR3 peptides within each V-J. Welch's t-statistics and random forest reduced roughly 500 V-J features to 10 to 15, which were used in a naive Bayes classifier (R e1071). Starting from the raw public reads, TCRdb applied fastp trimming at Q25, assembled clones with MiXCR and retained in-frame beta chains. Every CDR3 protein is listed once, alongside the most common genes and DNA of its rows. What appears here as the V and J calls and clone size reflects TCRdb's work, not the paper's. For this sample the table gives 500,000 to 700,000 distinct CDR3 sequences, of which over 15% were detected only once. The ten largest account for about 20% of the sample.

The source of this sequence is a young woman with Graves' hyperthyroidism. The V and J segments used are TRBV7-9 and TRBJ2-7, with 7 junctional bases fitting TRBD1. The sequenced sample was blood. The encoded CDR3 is CASSLAPRGSYEQYF. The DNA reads TGTGCCAGCAGCTTAGCGCCCAGGGGGTCCTACGAGCAGTACTTC.